The 5 T cell receptor beta chains below come from one sample, sequenced in a study of blood T cell repertoires in COVID-19. Sequencing used immunoSEQ multiplex PCR; TCRdb keeps in-frame clones, though not all of them. The data hold 300,000 or so clones, with around four fifths observed a single time. Sample: peripheral blood. The receptors here all came from a woman between 45 and 65 years old with acute or convalescent COVID-19.

The gene calls are TRBV29-1 and TRBJ1-2, with TRBD1 as a possible D gene (6 bases). The CDR3 sequence is 11 residues long. In germline, CDR1 is SQVTM, CDR2 ANQGSEA. The CDR3 nucleotides read TGCACCTTAGGGGGAGGGGGAGGCTACACCTTC. Its translation is CTLGGGGGYTF.

The chain carries TRBV5-1 and TRBJ2-7; TRBD1 aligns across 10 bases. Trimming cost V 4 bases and J 11 bases; bases outside gene matches: 12. The CDR3 runs 14 residues. The germline V gene encodes CDR1 SGHRS and CDR2 YFSETQ. The CDR3 spells CASSQPGTGVKEYF. Here the CDR3 DNA reads TGCGCCAGCAGCCAGCCAGGGACAGGGGTCAAGGAGTACTTC.

The genes are TRBV9 and TRBJ2-3; TRBD2 matches 10 bases. Germline CDR1 and CDR2: SGDLS and YYNGEE. CDR3 length equals 15 residues. The ends lost 2 bases at V and 3 bases at J; junction bases unmatched: 3. The CDR3 protein is CASSVASGGTDTQYF. The CDR3 DNA follows: TGTGCCAGCAGCGTCGCTAGCGGGGGTACAGATACGCAGTATTTT. The full variable domain, with the rest looked up from reference TRBV9 and TRBJ2-3, is DSGVTQTPKHLITATGQRVTLRCSPRSGDLSVYWYQQSLDQGLQFLIQYYNGEERAKGNILERFSAQQFPDLHSELNLSSLELGDSALYFCASSVASGGTDTQYFGPGTRLTVL.

This clone was seen once. Other nucleotide sequences from this sample produce the same CDR3. The V and J genes are TRBV5-1 and TRBJ1-1; 9 bases align to TRBD1. The CDR3 sequence is 14 residues long. Germline trimming cut 3 bases from V and 2 bases from J; bases unmatched to any gene: 2. Germline loops: CDR1 SGHRS, CDR2 YFSETQ. The CDR3 sequence is CASSSTGGNTEAFF. CDR3 DNA: TGCGCCAGCAGCTCTACAGGGGGCAACACTGAAGCTTTCTTT.

The CDR3 protein is CASSLSGGAGSYNEQFF. CDR3 sequence (DNA): TGTGCCAGCAGCCTTAGCGGGGGGGCCGGGTCCTACAATGAGCAGTTCTTC. J is TRBJ2-1 and V is TRBV5-4; 11 bases agree with TRBD2. The CDR3 covers 17 residues. The trim removed 4 bases at V and 1 base at J, leaving 7 bases unmatched. The germline V gene encodes CDR1 SGHNT and CDR2 YYREEE (reference sequence).